This TCR beta chain was captured in a study of CD8 T cells in Susac syndrome. Overall study results and limits: In Susac syndrome, the CD4+ T cell repertoires did not show clonal expansion.

This clonotype appeared once. Antigen: not known. Sequencing targeted TCR beta in blood CD8+ and CD4+ T cells. Patients having Susac syndrome satisfied recently defined diagnostic criteria for definite or probable disease. In contrast to the negatively isolated CD8+ and CD4+ T cells, TEMRA cells were FACS-enriched. With random hexamers, about 0.45 to 1 ug RNA was reverse transcribed. TCRdb re-called the immunoSEQ multiplex PCR reads with MiXCR, one entry per CDR3 protein. The profile shows 67,000 or so distinct CDR3 sequences, around 93% of them singletons. Germline V gene sequence: CDR1 MDHEN, CDR2 SYDVKM. V lost 3 bases and J lost 3, with 9 bases in between. The CDR3 is 13 amino acids.

The TCR originated in a human donor with Susac syndrome. This chain links TRBV28 with TRBJ2-7; no reliable D call. Sequencing used CD4+ T cells from PBMCs. The CDR3 coding sequence is TGTGCCAGCAGTTTTTTCACCTACTACGAGCAGTACTTC. Residues: CASSFFTYYEQYF.